The source of this T cell receptor beta chain is a study of regulatory T cells in long-lasting Graves disease. Described time point: newly diagnosed GD, antithyroid drugs for less than 3 months. RNA isolated from PBMCs was used to make the TCR library. Libraries of TCR beta came from iRepertoire HTBI primers plus Arm-PCR of CDR3 regions. MiXCR was run by TCRdb on the multiplex PCR reads, yielding one entry per CDR3 protein. The table lists some 200,000 distinct CDR3 sequences, roughly 19% of them singletons. This clonotype was picked up many times. These same data were also listed under a study on T cells in Graves' hyperthyroidism and ophthalmopathy. That report notes: Researchers found most expanded thyroid clonotypes above 0.001 in blood as well.

This clonotype originated in a woman in her thirties with Graves disease. The sequenced sample was peripheral blood mononuclear cells (PBMCs), obtained at new diagnosis, from a patient treated with antithyroid drugs.

CDR3 sequence (DNA): TGTGCCAGCAGCCAAGTACTGTTGGAGGGAGAGACCCAGTACTTC. Amino acid sequence: CASSQVLLEGETQYF. The J gene is TRBJ2-5, the V gene TRBV3-1; possibly TRBD2 for D (6 bases). Germline V gene data show CDR1 as LGHDT and CDR2 as YNNKEL (reference sequence). Trimming removed 1 base at V and 4 bases at J, with 13 bases between. The CDR3 is 15 amino acids.